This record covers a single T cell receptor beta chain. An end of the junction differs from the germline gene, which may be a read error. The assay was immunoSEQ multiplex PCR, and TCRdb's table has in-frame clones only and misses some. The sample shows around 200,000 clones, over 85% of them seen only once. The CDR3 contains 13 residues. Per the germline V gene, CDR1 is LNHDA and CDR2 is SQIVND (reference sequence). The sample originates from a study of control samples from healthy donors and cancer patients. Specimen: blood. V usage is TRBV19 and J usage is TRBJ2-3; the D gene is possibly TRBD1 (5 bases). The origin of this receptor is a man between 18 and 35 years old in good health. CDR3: CASSIDSRLGHIF. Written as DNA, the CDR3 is TGTGCCAGTAGTATAGATTCACGGTTGGGGCATATTTTT.